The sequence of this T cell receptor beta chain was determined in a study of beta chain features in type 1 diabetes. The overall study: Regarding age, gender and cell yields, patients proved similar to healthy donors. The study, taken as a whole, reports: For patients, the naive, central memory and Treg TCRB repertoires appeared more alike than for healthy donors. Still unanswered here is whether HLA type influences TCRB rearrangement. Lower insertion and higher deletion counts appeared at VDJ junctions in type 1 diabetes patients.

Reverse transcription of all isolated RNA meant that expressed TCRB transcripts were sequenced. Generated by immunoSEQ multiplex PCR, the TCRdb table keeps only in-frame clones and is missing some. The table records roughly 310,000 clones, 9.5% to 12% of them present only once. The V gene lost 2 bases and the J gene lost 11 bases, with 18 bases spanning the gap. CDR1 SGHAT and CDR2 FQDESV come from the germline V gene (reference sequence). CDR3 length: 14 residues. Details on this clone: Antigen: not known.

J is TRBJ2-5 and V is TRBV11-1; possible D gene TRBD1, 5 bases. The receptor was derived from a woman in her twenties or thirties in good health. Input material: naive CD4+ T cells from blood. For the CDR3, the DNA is TGTGCCAGCAGCTTAAGGGTCGCAGGGAATGAGCAGTACTTC. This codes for CASSLRVAGNEQYF.